This T cell receptor beta chain comes out of a study of early T cells in non-severe SARS-CoV-2 infection. Study in general: The input, bulk RNA from unsorted whole blood, was sequenced, and chains were unpaired. Study-wide points: Anti-spike CD8 specificities were favored by VDJdb matching, whose results missed private and CD4 specificities.

This clonotype has a handful of counts. What it binds is unknown. Individual cDNA molecules carried attached unique molecular identifiers. TCRdb reprocessed the 5' RACE reads with MiXCR, giving one entry per CDR3 protein. The sample includes 50,000 to 70,000 distinct CDR3 sequences, more than 12% of them seen just once. The CDR3 consists of 12 residues. Trimming took 3 bases from V and 14 from J; bases not matched to a gene: 4. The V gene's germline CDR1 is KGHSH and CDR2 LQKENI. The source material was whole blood, sampled at baseline. V gene TRBV18 combines with J gene TRBJ2-1; 10 bases agree with TRBD2. The source of this sequence is an adult who was a healthcare worker with PCR-confirmed SARS-CoV-2 infection or an uninfected control (not recorded which). The CDR3 protein is CASSPPSGSKFF. The CDR3 DNA follows: TGTGCCAGCTCACCTCCTAGCGGGAGTAAGTTCTTC. Variable domain in full (rest from reference TRBV18 and TRBJ2-1): NAGVMQNPRHLVRRRGQEARLRCSPMKGHSHVYWYRQLPEEGLKFMVYLQKENIIDESGMPKERFSAEFPKEGPSILRIQQVVRGDSAAYFCASSPPSGSKFFGPGTRLTVL.